The 25 T cell receptor beta chains presented below share a single source sample, sequenced in a study of beta chain features in type 1 diabetes. The entirety of the isolated RNA underwent reverse transcription, so expressed TCRB transcripts were sequenced. Only in-frame clones appear in the TCRdb table, and some are missing; sequencing was by immunoSEQ multiplex PCR. This table holds over 300,000 clones, 6.5% to 10% found once. Material: central memory CD4+ T cells from blood. The receptor set was obtained from a woman aged 18-35 years in good health.

In its sample, this clone was seen a few times. This sample includes further DNA sequences coding for the same CDR3. The J gene is TRBJ1-4, the V gene TRBV6-1; 7 bases match TRBD1. This CDR3 spans 14 amino acids. V was clipped by 6 bases and J by 3 bases; unmatched bases: 4. The germline CDR1 and CDR2 sequences are MNHNS and SASEGT. CDR3 nucleotides: TGTGCCAGCAGACTGACAGGGTCTAATGAAAAACTGTTTTTT. Translating gives CASRLTGSNEKLFF.

The chain recombines TRBV28 with TRBJ1-2, with a weak D call TRBD1 (5 bases). With 8 bases removed from V and 2 bases from J, the gap between germline ends came to 9 bases. This CDR3 comprises 12 residues. Germline V gives CDR1 MDHEN, CDR2 SYDVKM. The CDR3 DNA follows: TGTGCCAGCGACAGTCGGAACTATGGCTACACCTTC. This gives the protein CASDSRNYGYTF.

The V gene is TRBV5-6, the J gene TRBJ2-5; 9 bases match TRBD1. V shed 4 bases, J shed 4 bases, and the junction held 5 bases outside the gene matches. The CDR3 length is 14 residues. Per the germline V gene, CDR1 is SGHDT and CDR2 is YYEEEE. CDR3 bases: TGTGCCAGCAGCCAACAGGGGGCCGTAGAGACCCAGTACTTC. It specifies CASSQQGAVETQYF.

This clone was seen a handful of times. The chain has TRBV7-2 and TRBJ2-7; possibly TRBD2 for D (6 bases). The CDR3 loop spans 16 amino acids. Trimming took 1 base from V and 3 from J, leaving 16 bases between them. The germline CDR1 and CDR2 sequences are SGHTA and FQGNSA. CDR3 DNA: TGTGCCAGCAGCTTAGATCCCCAAATGGGAGGCTACGAGCAGTACTTC. This translates into CASSLDPQMGGYEQYF.

This rearrangement joins TRBV7-3 to TRBJ1-5; D may be TRBD1 (5 bases). Trimming removed 10 bases at V and 0 bases at J, with 16 bases between. Germline CDR1 SGHTA, CDR2 FQGTGA. The CDR3 is made up of 15 amino acids. CDR3 in amino acids: CATGSTDYSNQPQHF. CDR3 DNA: TGTGCCACAGGGTCGACAGACTATAGCAATCAGCCCCAGCATTTT.

This clone has just a few counts. The chain employs TRBV7-8 and TRBJ2-7; D uncertain. Between the trimmed V and J ends, which lost 6 bases and 5 bases, there was a span of 14 bases. Germline V gene data show CDR1 as SGHVS and CDR2 as FQNEAQ. The CDR3 is made up of 13 amino acids. CDR3 sequence (DNA): TGTGCCAGCAGGCCCAGTAGACTCGACGAGCAGTACTTC. This encodes CASRPSRLDEQYF.

The table lists this clone with a few counts. The CDR3 nucleotides are TGTGCCAGCTCACCATCGACAGGACTGGATGGAAACACCATATATTTT. Its translation is CASSPSTGLDGNTIYF. This sequence joins TRBV18 and TRBJ1-3; a weak D match, TRBD1 (6 bases). Trimming pared 2 bases from V and 3 bases from J, leaving 14 bases between. From germline, CDR1 is KGHSH and CDR2 LQKENI. The CDR3 has 16 amino acids.

This chain links TRBV7-9 with TRBJ2-5; possible D gene TRBD1, 6 bases. The CDR3 is 15 amino acids. Trimming removed 3 bases at V and 5 bases at J, with 16 bases between. Germline CDR1 and CDR2: SEHNR and FQNEAQ (reference sequence). The CDR3 bases are TGTGCCAGCAGCTTCGATGGGACATTTTTGGAGACCCAGTACTTC. Protein sequence: CASSFDGTFLETQYF.

This chain connects TRBV4-3 to TRBJ2-3; D may be TRBD2 (6 bases). Germline lookup yields CDR1 LGHNA and CDR2 YSLEER. Trimming shortened V by 0 bases and J by 4 bases, and 32 bases separated the two germline ends. This CDR3 spans 22 amino acids. In DNA form, the CDR3 reads TGCGCCAGCAGCCAAGAAAACTGGTCTAGCGTATCCCACAACCGAATGGCAGATACGCAGTATTTT. Translated: CASSQENWSSVSHNRMADTQYF.

This clone showed up just a few times. The CDR3 bases are TGTGCCATCAGGGAGGGATCGAACACCGGGGAGCTGTTTTTT. Translation gives CAIREGSNTGELFF. This chain joins TRBV10-3 and TRBJ2-2, with D possibly matching TRBD2 (6 bases). Trimming stripped 6 bases from V and 0 bases from J, with 8 bases between. The CDR3 length is 14 residues. The germline V gene has CDR1 ENHRY and CDR2 SYGVKD.

The V and J genes are TRBV6-5 and TRBJ1-2; possible D gene TRBD1, 6 bases. Germline V gene sequence: CDR1 MNHEY, CDR2 SVGAGI. The CDR3 runs to 13 residues. V was trimmed by 1 base and J by 7 bases, leaving 10 bases between them. In DNA, the CDR3 is TGTGCCAGCAGTTACTACAGAGGGGGTGGCTACACCTTC. It translates to CASSYYRGGGYTF.

V is TRBV10-3 and J is TRBJ2-7, with 7 bases fitting TRBD1. V was clipped by 6 bases and J by 0 bases; unmatched bases: 8. CDR3 size: 15 residues. Germline loops: CDR1 ENHRY, CDR2 SYGVKD. CDR3 region: CAISAGTANSYEQYF. The CDR3 bases are TGTGCCATCAGCGCCGGGACAGCCAACTCCTACGAGCAGTACTTC.

The chain uses TRBV7-3 and TRBJ2-1; D is unresolved. V lost 2 bases and J 5 bases, leaving 10 bases between the germline ends. Germline V gives CDR1 SGHTA, CDR2 FQGTGA. There are 14 residues in the CDR3. CDR3 residues: CASSLVPSDNEQFF. The CDR3 DNA follows: TGTGCCAGCAGCTTAGTTCCCTCTGACAATGAGCAGTTCTTC.

This clone occurred a few times. This chain uses TRBV6-5 with TRBJ2-1; the match to TRBD2 covers 7 bases. Germline CDR1 is MNHEY and CDR2 is SVGAGI. The CDR3 is 15 residues long. V dropped 0 bases and J dropped 3; count of bases not matched to a gene: 2. CDR3 coding DNA: TGTGCCAGCAGTTACTCCGCGGGAGACTACAATGAGCAGTTCTTC. Its translation is CASSYSAGDYNEQFF.

The chain joins TRBV28 to TRBJ2-1, with TRBD1 matching over 8 bases. Trimming cost V 3 bases and J 7 bases; bases outside gene matches: 14. Germline V lookup: CDR1 MDHEN, CDR2 SYDVKM. This CDR3 has 17 residues. The CDR3 protein is CASSFSRGQGLRNEQFF. CDR3 bases: TGTGCCAGCAGTTTTAGTAGAGGACAGGGTCTAAGGAATGAGCAGTTCTTC.

V is TRBV5-1 and J is TRBJ2-3, with 8 nucleotides matching TRBD2. The CDR3 spans 14 residues. Looked up from germline, CDR1 is SGHRS and CDR2 is YFSETQ. The junction had 7 bases not matched to a gene; V was cut back by 4 bases and J by 6 bases. The DNA for the CDR3 is TGCGCCAGCAGCCTCAGCGGGAGCAGCGATACGCAGTATTTT. This sequence encodes CASSLSGSSDTQYF. Combining the CDR3 with reference TRBV5-1 and TRBJ2-3 gives the whole variable domain KAGVTQTPRYLIKTRGQQVTLSCSPISGHRSVSWYQQTPGQGLQFLFEYFSETQRNKGNFPGRFSGRQFSNSRSEMNVSTLELGDSALYLCASSLSGSSDTQYFGPGTRLTVL.

The sample holds a few counts of this clone. This chain connects TRBV14 to TRBJ2-5, with a weak D call TRBD2 (7 bases). V was shortened by 1 base and J by 2 bases, with 20 bases between the two germline ends. The CDR3 runs 18 residues. The V gene's germline CDR1 is SGHDN and CDR2 FVKESK. In DNA, the CDR3 is TGTGCCAGCAGCCAAGTTGGGGGGGGCACGATGCTGCAAGAGACCCAGTACTTC. Translated, it gives CASSQVGGGTMLQETQYF.

In this sample, this clone turned up many times. The V gene is TRBV5-1, the J gene TRBJ2-1; 7 nucleotides match TRBD1. Germline lookup yields CDR1 SGHRS and CDR2 YFSETQ. The V and J ends lost 5 bases and 3 bases, in that order; junction bases with no gene match: 8. The CDR3 length is 15 residues. Here the CDR3 DNA reads TGCGCCAGCAGGGCTGGGACAGAGAACTACAATGAGCAGTTCTTC. Translation gives CASRAGTENYNEQFF. The entire variable domain, with the rest obtained from reference TRBV5-1 and TRBJ2-1, is as follows: KAGVTQTPRYLIKTRGQQVTLSCSPISGHRSVSWYQQTPGQGLQFLFEYFSETQRNKGNFPGRFSGRQFSNSRSEMNVSTLELGDSALYLCASRAGTENYNEQFFGPGTRLTVL.

At least ten counts were recorded for this clone. The genes are TRBV7-9 and TRBJ2-3, with 11 bases matching TRBD2. Germline values: CDR1 SEHNR, CDR2 FQNEAQ (reference sequence). V lost 7 bases, J lost 5 bases, and 11 bases stayed unmatched. This CDR3 spans 16 amino acids. Here the CDR3 reads CASTTRTSGPGDTQYF. The CDR3 region has the DNA TGTGCCAGCACCACAAGGACTAGCGGGCCGGGAGATACGCAGTATTTT.

This clone was detected a few times. V and J are TRBV10-3 and TRBJ2-2; TRBD2 aligns across 12 bases. This CDR3 is built from 16 residues. CDR1 is ENHRY, CDR2 SYGVKD, per germline. V was pared by 3 bases and J by 6 bases, with 5 bases of the junction left unmatched. CDR3 residues: CAISESRLAGAGELFF. The CDR3 DNA sequence: TGTGCCATCAGTGAATCAAGACTAGCGGGAGCCGGGGAGCTGTTTTTT.

This clone was found a few times. CDR3 nucleotides: TGTGCCAGCAGGCAACAGGGACCCTACGAGCAGTACTTC. Amino acids: CASRQQGPYEQYF. The chain joins TRBV27 to TRBJ2-7, with a weak D call TRBD1 (6 bases). Germline CDR1 is MNHEY and CDR2 is SMNVEV (reference sequence). Between the trimmed V and J ends, which lost 6 bases and 2 bases, there was a span of 11 bases. The CDR3 is made up of 13 amino acids.

This clone was seen a few times. This sequence joins TRBV11-2 and TRBJ2-3, with 11 bases identical to TRBD2. J was trimmed by 5 bases and V by 5 bases; bases with no gene match: 9. The CDR3 consists of 16 residues. Germline V gene lookup returns CDR1 SGHAT and CDR2 FQNNGV. The DNA of the CDR3 is TGTGCCAGCAGCCCGACTAGCGGGACTAGGTTAGATACGCAGTATTTT. This gives the protein CASSPTSGTRLDTQYF. The full variable domain, in which reference TRBV11-2 and TRBJ2-3 provide the parts outside the CDR3, is EAGVAQSPRYKIIEKRQSVAFWCNPISGHATLYWYQQILGQGPKLLIQFQNNGVVDDSQLPKDRFSAERLKGVDSTLKIQPAKLEDSAVYLCASSPTSGTRLDTQYFGPGTRLTVL.

The table lists this clone with a few counts. This chain joins TRBV7-3 and TRBJ2-1; TRBD1 might be the D (6 bases). The CDR3 is 17 residues long. V lost 7 bases and J 1 base, leaving 20 bases between the germline ends. The germline gives CDR1 SGHTA, CDR2 FQGTGA. The CDR3 loop is CASTIYGGGRSYNEQFF. CDR3 coding DNA: TGTGCCAGCACCATTTATGGGGGCGGCCGTTCCTACAATGAGCAGTTCTTC.

This clone has only a few counts. DNA for the CDR3: TGTGCCAGCAGCTTAGGGAGCTCCTACAATGAGCAGTTCTTC. Translating it yields CASSLGSSYNEQFF. The rearrangement links TRBV7-9 to TRBJ2-1; no clear D gene. V lost 1 base and J 0 bases, leaving 4 bases between the germline ends. The V gene's germline CDR1 is SEHNR and CDR2 FQNEAQ (reference sequence). This CDR3 has 14 amino acids.

This clone was counted only a few times. The chain joins TRBV2 to TRBJ2-1; possibly TRBD2 for D (6 bases). The V end lost 7 bases, the J end lost 3 bases, and 16 bases lay between the germline ends. Germline CDR1 reads SNHLY; CDR2 reads FYNNEI. The CDR3 extends over 15 amino acids. The CDR3 region has the DNA TGTGCCAGCAAGATAGCGCGGGAACTCTACAATGAGCAGTTCTTC. It yields the protein CASKIARELYNEQFF.